The entry that follows covers one TCR beta chain sequence. Its target is not known. The data were taken from a study of CD8+CD57+ T cells in acquired aplastic anemia. Broader study findings: There were some 30 CD8+ CDR3 sequences that occurred in both patients and controls.

CD8+CD57+ cell expansion, shown by flow cytometry, had occurred in the patients selected for sequencing. Receipt of therapy had not occurred in any patient by the time of blood sampling. It was genomic DNA that served as the template for profiling TCR beta VDJ and CDR3. TCRdb redid the calling of the reads with MiXCR, one entry per CDR3 protein. This sample yields 180,000 or so distinct CDR3 sequences, of which about half are seen a single time; around 1.8% belongs to the top ten. V was shortened by 0 bases and J by 0 bases, with 11 bases between the two germline ends. Germline V gene sequence: CDR1 MNHEY, CDR2 SMNVEV (reference sequence). CDR3 length: 16 residues.

The chain employs TRBV27 and TRBJ1-1; no clear D gene. The sequence was obtained from a human donor with aplastic anemia. The source material was sorted CD4+, CD8+, or CD8+CD57+ T cells (not recorded which) from PBMCs. The CDR3 spells CASSLSYRSMNTEAFF. The CDR3 DNA reads TGTGCCAGCAGTTTATCGTACCGTAGCATGAACACTGAAGCTTTCTTT.